This T cell receptor beta chain was sequenced during a study of T cells in Graves' hyperthyroidism and ophthalmopathy. The study, taken as a whole, reports: In validation, the model predicted ophthalmopathy. These predictions came a median 6.5 months before onset. Through a model of 13 V-J features, ophthalmopathy was separated from stable hyperthyroidism.

On the basis of clinical symptoms, serum thyroxine and TRAb, thyroid ultrasound and orbital computed tomography, diagnoses were made. The CDR3 regions of TCR beta were amplified from RNA transcripts. TCR CDR3 regions were first amplified by RT-PCR with HTBI primers. TCRdb independently ran MiXCR on the multiplex PCR reads; one entry per CDR3 protein. The sample records 280,000 or so distinct CDR3 sequences, roughly 15% being singletons. In the case of this clonotype: Its antigen is unknown.

Trimming took 7 bases from V and 1 from J; bases not matched to a gene: 8. Germline assignment: CDR1 LNHDA and CDR2 SQIVND (reference sequence). The CDR3 has 15 amino acids. The sequencing input was blood. J is TRBJ2-3 and V is TRBV19; 7 nucleotides agree with TRBD2. This receptor was obtained from a woman between 50 and 59 years old with Graves' hyperthyroidism that later progressed to Graves' ophthalmopathy. The CDR3 sequence: CASTCSGPRTDTQYF. The CDR3 nucleotides are TGTGCCAGTACCTGTAGCGGGCCTCGCACAGATACGCAGTATTTT.